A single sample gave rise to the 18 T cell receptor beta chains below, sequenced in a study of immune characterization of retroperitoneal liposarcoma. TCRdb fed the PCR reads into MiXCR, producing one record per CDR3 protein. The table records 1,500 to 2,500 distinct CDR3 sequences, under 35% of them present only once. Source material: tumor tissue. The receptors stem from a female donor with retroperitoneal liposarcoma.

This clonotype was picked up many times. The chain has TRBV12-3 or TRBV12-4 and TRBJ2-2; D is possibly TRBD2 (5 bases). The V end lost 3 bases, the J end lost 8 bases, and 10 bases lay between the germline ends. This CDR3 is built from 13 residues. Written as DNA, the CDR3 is TGTGCCAGCAGTTTGCCGGGATGGGGGGAGCTGTTTTTT. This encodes CASSLPGWGELFF.

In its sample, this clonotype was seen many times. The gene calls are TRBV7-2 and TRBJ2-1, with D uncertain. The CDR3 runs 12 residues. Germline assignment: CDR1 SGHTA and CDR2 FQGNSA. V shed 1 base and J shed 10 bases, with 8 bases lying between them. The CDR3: CASSLEGSEQFF. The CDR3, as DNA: TGTGCCAGCAGCTTAGAAGGAAGCGAGCAGTTCTTC.

The CDR3 sequence: CASSYSIGEGAETQYF. The CDR3 DNA sequence: TGTGCCAGCAGTTACTCGATCGGGGAAGGGGCAGAGACCCAGTACTTC. The V gene is TRBV6-6, the J gene TRBJ2-1; D possibly uses TRBD1 or TRBD2 (5 bases each). The end of the DNA fits TRBJ2-5 better, so the J call may be wrong. The V gene's germline CDR1 is MNHNY and CDR2 SVGAGI (reference sequence). This CDR3 is built from 16 residues.

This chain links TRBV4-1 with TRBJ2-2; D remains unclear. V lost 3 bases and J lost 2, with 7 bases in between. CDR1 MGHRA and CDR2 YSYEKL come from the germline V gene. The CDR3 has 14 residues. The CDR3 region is CASSQDGNTGELFF. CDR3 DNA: TGCGCCAGCAGCCAGGACGGTAACACCGGGGAGCTGTTTTTT.

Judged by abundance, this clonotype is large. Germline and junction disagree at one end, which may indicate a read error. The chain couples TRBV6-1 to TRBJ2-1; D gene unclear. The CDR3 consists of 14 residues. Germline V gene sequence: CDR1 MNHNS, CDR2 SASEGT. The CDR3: CASSEYSISYEQYF. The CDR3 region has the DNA TGTGCCAGCAGTGAGTACTCGATCTCCTACGAGCAGTACTTT.

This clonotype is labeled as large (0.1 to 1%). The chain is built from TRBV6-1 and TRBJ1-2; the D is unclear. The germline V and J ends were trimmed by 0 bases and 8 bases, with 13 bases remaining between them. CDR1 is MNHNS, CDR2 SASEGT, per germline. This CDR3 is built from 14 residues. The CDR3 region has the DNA TGTGCCAGCAGTGAAGCAGTGGGTAAAGGAGGCTACACCTTC. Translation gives CASSEAVGKGGYTF.

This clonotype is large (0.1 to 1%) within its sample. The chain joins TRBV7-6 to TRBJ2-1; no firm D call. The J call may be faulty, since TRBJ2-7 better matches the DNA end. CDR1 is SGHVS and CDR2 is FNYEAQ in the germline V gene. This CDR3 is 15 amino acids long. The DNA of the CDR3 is TGTGCCAGCAGCTTAGAGGCCGTCGGATACAATGAGCAGTACTTC. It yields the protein CASSLEAVGYNEQYF.

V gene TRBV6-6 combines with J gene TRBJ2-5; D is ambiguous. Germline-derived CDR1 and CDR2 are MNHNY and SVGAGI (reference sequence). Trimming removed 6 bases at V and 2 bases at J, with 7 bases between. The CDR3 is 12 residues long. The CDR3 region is CASRLNQETQYF. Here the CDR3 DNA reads TGTGCCAGCAGGCTGAATCAAGAGACCCAGTACTTC.

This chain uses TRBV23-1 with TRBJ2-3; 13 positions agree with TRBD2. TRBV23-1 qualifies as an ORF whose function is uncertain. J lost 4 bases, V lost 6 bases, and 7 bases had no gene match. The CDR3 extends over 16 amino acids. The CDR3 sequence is CASSPRTSGSPDTQYF. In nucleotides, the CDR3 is TGCGCCAGCAGCCCCCGGACTAGCGGGAGCCCAGATACGCAGTATTTT.

As DNA, the CDR3 is TGCGCCAGCAGCCCCGGGACTAGCGGGAGGGCCTACGAGCAGTACTTC. It is translated as CASSPGTSGRAYEQYF. V usage is TRBV4-1 and J usage is TRBJ2-1; 16 bases are a match to TRBD2. The J call is in doubt because the DNA end fits TRBJ2-7 better. Germline CDR1 reads MGHRA; CDR2 reads YSYEKL. The CDR3 spans 16 residues.

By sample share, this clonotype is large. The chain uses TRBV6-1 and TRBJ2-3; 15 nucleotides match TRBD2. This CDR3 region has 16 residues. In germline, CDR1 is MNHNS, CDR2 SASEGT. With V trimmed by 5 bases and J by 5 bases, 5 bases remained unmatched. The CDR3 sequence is CASSRGTSGGLDTQYF. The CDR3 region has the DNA TGTGCCAGCAGTCGCGGGACTAGCGGGGGGTTAGATACGCAGTATTTT.

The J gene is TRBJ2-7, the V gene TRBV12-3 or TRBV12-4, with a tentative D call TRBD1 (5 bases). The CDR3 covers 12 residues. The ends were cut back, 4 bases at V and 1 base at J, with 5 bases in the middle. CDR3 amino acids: CASSSGSYEQYF. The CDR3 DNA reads TGTGCCAGCAGTTCAGGGTCCTACGAGCAGTACTTC.

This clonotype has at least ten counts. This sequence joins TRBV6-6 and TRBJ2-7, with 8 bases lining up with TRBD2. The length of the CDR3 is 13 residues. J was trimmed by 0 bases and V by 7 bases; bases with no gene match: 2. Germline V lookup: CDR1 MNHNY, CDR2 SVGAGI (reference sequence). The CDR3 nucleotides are TGTGCCAGCAATCTAGCGGGCTCCTACGAGCAGTACTTC. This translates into CASNLAGSYEQYF.

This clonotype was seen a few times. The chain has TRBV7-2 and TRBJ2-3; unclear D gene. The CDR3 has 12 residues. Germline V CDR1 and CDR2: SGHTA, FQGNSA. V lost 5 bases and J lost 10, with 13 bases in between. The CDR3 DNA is TGTGCCAGCAGCGCCCCTAGTCTTTCGCAGTATTTT. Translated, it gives CASSAPSLSQYF.

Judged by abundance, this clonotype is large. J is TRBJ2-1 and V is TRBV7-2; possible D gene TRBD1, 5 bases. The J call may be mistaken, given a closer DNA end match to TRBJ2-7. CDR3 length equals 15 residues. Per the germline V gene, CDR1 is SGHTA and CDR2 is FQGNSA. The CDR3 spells CASSPLYGAYNEQYF. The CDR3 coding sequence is TGTGCCAGCAGCCCTTTGTATGGGGCCTACAATGAGCAGTACTTC.

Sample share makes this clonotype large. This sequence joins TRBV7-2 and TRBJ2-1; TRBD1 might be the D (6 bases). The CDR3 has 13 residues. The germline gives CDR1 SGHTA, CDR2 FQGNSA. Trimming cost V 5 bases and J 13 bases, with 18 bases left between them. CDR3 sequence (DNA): TGTGCCAGCAGCGGACGGAAGGGGGAGACCCAGTTCTTC. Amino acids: CASSGRKGETQFF.

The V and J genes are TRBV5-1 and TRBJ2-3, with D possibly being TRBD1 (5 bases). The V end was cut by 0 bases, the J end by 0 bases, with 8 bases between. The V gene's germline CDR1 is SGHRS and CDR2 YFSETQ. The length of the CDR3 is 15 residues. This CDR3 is CASSLEGPSTDTQYF. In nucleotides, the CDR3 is TGCGCCAGCAGCTTGGAGGGGCCTAGCACAGATACGCAGTATTTT.

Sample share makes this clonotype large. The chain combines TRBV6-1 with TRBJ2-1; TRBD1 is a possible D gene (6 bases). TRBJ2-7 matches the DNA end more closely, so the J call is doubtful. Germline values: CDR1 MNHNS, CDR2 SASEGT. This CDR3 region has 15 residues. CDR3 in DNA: TGTGCCAGCAAACTCCTTGGACAGAGAGACTACGAGCAGTACTTC. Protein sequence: CASKLLGQRDYEQYF.